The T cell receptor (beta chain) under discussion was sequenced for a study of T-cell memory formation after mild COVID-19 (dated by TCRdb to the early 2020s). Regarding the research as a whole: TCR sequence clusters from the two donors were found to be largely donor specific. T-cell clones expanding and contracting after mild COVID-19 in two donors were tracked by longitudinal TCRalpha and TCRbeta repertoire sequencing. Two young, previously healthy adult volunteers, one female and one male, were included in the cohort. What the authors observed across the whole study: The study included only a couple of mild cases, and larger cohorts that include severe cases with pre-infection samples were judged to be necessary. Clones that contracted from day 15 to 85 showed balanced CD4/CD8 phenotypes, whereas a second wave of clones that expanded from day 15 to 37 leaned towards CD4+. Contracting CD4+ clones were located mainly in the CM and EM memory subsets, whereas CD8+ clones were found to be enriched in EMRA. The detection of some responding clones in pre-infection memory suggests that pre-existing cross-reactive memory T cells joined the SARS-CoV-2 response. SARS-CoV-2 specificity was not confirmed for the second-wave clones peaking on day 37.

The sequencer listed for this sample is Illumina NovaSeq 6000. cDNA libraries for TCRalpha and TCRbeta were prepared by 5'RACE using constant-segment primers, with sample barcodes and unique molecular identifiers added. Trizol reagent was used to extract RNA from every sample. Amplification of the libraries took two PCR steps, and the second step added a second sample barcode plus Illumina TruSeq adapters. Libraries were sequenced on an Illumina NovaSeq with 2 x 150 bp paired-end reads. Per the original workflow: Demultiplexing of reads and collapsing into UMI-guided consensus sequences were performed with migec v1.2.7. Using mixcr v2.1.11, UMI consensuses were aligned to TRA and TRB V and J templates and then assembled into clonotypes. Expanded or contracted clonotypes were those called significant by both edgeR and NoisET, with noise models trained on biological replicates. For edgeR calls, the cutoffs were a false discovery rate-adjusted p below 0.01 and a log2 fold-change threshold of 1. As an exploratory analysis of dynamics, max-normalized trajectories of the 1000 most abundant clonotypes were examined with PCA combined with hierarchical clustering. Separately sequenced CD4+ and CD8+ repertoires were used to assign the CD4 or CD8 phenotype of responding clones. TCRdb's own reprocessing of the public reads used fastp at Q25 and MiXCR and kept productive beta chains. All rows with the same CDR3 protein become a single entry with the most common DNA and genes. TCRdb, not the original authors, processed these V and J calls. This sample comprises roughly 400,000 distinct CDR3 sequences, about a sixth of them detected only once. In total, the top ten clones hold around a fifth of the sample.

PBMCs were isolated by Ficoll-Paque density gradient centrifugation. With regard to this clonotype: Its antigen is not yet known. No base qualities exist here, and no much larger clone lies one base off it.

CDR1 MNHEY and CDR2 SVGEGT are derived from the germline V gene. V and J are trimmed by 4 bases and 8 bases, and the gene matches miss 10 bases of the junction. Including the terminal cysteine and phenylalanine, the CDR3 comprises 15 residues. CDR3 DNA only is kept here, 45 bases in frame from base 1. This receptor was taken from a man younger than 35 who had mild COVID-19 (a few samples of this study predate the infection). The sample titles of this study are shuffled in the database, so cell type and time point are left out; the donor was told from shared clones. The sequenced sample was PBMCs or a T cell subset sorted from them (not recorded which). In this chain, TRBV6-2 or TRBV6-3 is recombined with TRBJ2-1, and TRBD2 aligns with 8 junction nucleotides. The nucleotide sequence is TGTGCCAGCAGTTTTGCCGGGGGGGCCTTGGATGAGCAGTTCTTC. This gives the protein CASSFAGGALDEQFF.